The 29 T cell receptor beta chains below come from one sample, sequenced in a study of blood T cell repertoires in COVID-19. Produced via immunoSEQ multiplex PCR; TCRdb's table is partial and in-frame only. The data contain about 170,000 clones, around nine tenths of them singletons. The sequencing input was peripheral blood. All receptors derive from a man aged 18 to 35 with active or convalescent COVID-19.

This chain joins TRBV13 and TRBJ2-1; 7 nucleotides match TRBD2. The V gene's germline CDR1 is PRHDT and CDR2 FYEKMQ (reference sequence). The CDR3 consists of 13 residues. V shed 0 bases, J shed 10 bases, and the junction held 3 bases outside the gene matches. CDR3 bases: TGTGCCAGCAGCTTAGGGCCTAGCGGAGAGCAGTTCTTC. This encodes CASSLGPSGEQFF.

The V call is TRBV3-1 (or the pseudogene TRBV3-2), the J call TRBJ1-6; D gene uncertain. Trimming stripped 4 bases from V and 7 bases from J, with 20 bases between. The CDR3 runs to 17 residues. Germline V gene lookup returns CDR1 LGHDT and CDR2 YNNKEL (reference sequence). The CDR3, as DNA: TGTGCCAGCAGCCCCCCCCGATGGGCAGCCGGAAATTCACCCCTCCACTTT. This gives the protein CASSPPRWAAGNSPLHF.

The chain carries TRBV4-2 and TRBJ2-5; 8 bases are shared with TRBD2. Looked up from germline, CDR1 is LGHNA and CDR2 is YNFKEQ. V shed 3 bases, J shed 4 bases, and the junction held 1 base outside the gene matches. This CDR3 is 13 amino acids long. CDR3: CASSQGLGETQYF. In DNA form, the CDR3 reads TGTGCCAGCAGCCAGGGACTAGGAGAGACCCAGTACTTC.

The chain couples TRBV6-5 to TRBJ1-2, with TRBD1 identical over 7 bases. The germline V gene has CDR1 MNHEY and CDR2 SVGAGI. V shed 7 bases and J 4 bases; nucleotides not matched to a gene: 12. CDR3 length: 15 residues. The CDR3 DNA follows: TGTGCCAGCACCCAAGGACAGGCGGGAACCTATGGCTACACCTTC. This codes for CASTQGQAGTYGYTF.

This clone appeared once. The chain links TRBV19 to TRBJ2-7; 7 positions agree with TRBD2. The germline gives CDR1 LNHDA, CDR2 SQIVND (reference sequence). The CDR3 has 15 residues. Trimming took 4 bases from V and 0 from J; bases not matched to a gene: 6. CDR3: CASSKHRDYSYEQYF. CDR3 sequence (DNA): TGTGCCAGTAGTAAACACCGGGACTACTCCTACGAGCAGTACTTC.

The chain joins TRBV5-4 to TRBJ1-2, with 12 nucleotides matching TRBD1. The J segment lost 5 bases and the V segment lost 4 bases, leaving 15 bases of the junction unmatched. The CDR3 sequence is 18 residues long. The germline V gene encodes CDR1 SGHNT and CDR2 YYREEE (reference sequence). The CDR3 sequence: CASSITGQGAALGYGYTF. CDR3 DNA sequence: TGTGCCAGCAGCATTACGGGACAGGGGGCGGCCCTTGGTTATGGCTACACCTTC.

CDR3 loop: CASSHGGRNTEAFF. CDR3 coding DNA: TGTGCCAGCAGCCACGGTGGGAGGAACACTGAAGCTTTCTTT. The chain is built from TRBV3-1 (or the pseudogene TRBV3-2) and TRBJ1-1; D uncertain. Germline V gene data show CDR1 as LGHDT and CDR2 as YNNKEL (reference sequence). V was trimmed by 3 bases and J by 1 base, leaving 9 bases between them. The CDR3 extends over 14 amino acids.

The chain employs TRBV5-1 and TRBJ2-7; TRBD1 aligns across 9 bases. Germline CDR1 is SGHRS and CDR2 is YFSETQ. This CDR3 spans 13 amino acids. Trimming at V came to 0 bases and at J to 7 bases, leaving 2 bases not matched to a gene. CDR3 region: CASSLVGQGEQYV. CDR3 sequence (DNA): TGCGCCAGCAGCTTGGTGGGACAGGGAGAGCAGTACGTC.

The CDR3 here is CASSSLAILDEQYF. The CDR3 coding sequence is TGTGCCAGCAGCTCCCTAGCAATTCTGGACGAGCAGTACTTC. V and J are TRBV11-2 and TRBJ2-7; a weak D match, TRBD2 (5 bases). The germline V gene has CDR1 SGHAT and CDR2 FQNNGV. This CDR3 region has 14 residues. Trimming removed 4 bases at V and 5 bases at J, with 15 bases between.

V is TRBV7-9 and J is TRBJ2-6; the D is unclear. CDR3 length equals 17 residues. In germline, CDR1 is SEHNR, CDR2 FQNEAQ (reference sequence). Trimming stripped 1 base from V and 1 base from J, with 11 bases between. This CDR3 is CASSLVGTSSGANVLTF. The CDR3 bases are TGTGCCAGCAGCTTAGTGGGCACGTCGTCTGGGGCCAACGTCCTGACTTTC.

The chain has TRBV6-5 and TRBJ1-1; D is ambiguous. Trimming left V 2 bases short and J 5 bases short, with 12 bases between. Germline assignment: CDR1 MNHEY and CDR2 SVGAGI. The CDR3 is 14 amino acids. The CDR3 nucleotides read TGTGCCAGCAGTTACGACTCATCGAGTACTGAAGCTTTCTTT. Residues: CASSYDSSSTEAFF.

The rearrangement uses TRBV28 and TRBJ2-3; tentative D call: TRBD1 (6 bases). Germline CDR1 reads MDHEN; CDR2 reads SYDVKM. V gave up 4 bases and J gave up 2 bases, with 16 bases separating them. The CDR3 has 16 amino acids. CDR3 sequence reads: CASSSPTGINTDTQYF. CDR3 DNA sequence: TGTGCCAGCAGTTCCCCGACAGGAATAAACACAGATACGCAGTATTTT.

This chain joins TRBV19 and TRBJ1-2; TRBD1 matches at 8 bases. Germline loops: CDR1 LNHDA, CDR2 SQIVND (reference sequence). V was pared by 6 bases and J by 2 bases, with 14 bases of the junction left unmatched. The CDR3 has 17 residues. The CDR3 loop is CASRVRSGGSWNYGYTF. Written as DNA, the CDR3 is TGTGCCAGTAGAGTCCGGTCAGGGGGCTCTTGGAACTATGGCTACACCTTC. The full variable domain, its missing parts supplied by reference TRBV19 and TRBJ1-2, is DGGITQSPKYLFRKEGQNVTLSCEQNLNHDAMYWYRQDPGQGLRLIYYSQIVNDFQKGDIAEGYSVSREKKESFPLTVTSAQKNPTAFYLCASRVRSGGSWNYGYTFGSGTRLTVV.

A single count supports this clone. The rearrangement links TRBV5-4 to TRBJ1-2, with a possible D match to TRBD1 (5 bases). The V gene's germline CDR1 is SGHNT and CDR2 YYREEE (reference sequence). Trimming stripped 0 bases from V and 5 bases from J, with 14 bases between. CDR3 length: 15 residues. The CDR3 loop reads CASSLAGGLRYGYTF. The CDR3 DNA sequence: TGTGCCAGCAGCTTGGCCGGGGGATTACGGTATGGCTACACCTTC. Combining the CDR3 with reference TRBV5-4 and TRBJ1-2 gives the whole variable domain ETGVTQSPTHLIKTRGQQVTLRCSSQSGHNTVSWYQQALGQGPQFIFQYYREEENGRGNFPPRFSGLQFPNYSSELNVNALELDDSALYLCASSLAGGLRYGYTFGSGTRLTVV.

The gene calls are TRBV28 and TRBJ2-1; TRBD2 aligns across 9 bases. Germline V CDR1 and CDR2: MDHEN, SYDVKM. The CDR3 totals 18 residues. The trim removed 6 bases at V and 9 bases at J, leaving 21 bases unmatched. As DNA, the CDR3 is TGTGCCAGCAGCGCACCGAAGGGAATCGCGGGGGGGTACGGTGAGCAGTTCTTC. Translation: CASSAPKGIAGGYGEQFF.

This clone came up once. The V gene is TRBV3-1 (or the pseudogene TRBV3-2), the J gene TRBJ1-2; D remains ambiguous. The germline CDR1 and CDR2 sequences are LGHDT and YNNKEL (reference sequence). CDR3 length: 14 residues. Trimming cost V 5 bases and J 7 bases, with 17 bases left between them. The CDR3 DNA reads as TGTGCCAGCAGCTCCCGCCCCGCAGGTAGTGGCTACACCTTC. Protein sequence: CASSSRPAGSGYTF.

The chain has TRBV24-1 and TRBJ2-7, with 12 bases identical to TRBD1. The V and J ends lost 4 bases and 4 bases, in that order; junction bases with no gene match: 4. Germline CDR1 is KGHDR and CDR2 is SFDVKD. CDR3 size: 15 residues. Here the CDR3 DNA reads TGTGCCACCAGTGACGGGACAGGGGGCCTTTACGAGCAGTACTTC. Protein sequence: CATSDGTGGLYEQYF.

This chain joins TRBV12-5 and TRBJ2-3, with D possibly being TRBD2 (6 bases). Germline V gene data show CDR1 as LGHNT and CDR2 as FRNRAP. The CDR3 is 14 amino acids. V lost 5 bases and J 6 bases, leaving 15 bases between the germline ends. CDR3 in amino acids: CASGGGLQMDTQYF. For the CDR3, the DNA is TGTGCTAGTGGTGGGGGACTTCAGATGGATACGCAGTATTTT.

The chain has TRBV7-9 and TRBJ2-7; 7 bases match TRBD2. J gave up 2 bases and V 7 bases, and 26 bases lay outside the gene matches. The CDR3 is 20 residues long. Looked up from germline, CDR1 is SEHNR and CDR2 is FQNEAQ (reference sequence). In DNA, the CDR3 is TGTGCCAGCACCAAAAAAATACTGGGGTTAGCGGGCTCGCCCACCTACGAGCAGTACTTC. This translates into CASTKKILGLAGSPTYEQYF.

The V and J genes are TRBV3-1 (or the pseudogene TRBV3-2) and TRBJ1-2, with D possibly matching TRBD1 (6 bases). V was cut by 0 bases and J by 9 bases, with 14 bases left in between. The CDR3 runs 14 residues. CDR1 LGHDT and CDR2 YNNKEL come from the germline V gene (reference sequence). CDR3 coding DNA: TGTGCCAGCAGCCAAGATTTCGCAGGGACAAGCTACACCTTC. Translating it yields CASSQDFAGTSYTF.

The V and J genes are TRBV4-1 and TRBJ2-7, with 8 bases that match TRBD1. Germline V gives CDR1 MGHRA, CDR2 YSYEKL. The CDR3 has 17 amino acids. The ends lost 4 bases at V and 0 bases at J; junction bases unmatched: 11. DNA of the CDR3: TGCGCCAGCAGCCGGGGAAACCGGGACAGGAGCTCCTACGAGCAGTACTTC. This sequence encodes CASSRGNRDRSSYEQYF.

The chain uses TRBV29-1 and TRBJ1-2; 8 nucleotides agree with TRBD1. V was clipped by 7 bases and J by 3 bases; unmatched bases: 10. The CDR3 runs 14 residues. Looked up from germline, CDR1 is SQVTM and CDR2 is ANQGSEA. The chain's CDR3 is CSAGGLQGDYGYTF. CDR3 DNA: TGCAGCGCCGGCGGCTTACAGGGGGACTATGGCTACACCTTC. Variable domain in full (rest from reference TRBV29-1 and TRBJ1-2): SAVISQKPSRDICQRGTSLTIQCQVDSQVTMMFWYRQQPGQSLTLIATANQGSEATYESGFVIDKFPISRPNLTFSTLTVSNMSPEDSSIYLCSAGGLQGDYGYTFGSGTRLTVV.

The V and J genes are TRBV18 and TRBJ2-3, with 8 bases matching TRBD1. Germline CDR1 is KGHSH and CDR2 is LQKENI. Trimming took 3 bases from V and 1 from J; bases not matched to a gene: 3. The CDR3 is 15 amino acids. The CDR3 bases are TGTGCCAGCTCACCCCAGGGGGCGCGCACAGATACGCAGTATTTT. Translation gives CASSPQGARTDTQYF.

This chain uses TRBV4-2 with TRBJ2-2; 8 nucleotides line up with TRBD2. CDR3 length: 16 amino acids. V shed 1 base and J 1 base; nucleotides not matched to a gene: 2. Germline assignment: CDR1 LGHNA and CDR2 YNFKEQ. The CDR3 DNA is TGTGCCAGCAGCCAAGTGGCGGGAGGGAACACCGGGGAGCTGTTTTTT. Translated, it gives CASSQVAGGNTGELFF.

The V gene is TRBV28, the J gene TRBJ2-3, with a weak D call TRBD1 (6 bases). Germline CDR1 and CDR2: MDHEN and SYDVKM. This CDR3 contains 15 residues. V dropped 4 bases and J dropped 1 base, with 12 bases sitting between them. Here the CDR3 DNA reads TGTGCCAGCAGTTCCAGGGGTGGGGGCACAGATACGCAGTATTTT. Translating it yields CASSSRGGGTDTQYF.

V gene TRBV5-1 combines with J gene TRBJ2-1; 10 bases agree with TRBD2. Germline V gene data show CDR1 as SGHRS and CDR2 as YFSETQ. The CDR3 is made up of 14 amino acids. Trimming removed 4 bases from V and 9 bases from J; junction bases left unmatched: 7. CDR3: CASSTQTSGREQFF. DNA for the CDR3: TGCGCCAGCAGCACACAGACTAGCGGGCGTGAGCAGTTCTTC.

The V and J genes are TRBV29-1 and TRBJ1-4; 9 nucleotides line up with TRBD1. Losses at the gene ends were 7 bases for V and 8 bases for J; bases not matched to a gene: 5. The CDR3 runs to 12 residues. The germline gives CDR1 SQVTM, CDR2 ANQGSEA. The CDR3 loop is CSAGQGNEKLFF. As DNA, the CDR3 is TGCAGCGCGGGACAGGGAAACGAAAAACTGTTTTTT.

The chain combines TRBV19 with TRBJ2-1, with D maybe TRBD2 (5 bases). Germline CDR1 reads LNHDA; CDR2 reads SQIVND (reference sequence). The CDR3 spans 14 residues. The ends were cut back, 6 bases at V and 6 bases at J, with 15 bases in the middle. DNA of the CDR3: TGTGCCAGTAGCGGTGACCTCCGGGGCAATGAGCAGTTCTTC. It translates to CASSGDLRGNEQFF.

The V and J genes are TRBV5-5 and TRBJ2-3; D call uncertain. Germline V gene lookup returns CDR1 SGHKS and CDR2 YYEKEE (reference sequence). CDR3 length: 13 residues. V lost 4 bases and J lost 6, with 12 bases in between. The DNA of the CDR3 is TGTGCCAGCAGCAGCGCCCCCGTTGATACGCAGTATTTT. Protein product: CASSSAPVDTQYF. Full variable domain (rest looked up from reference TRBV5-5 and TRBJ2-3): DAGVTQSPTHLIKTRGQQVTLRCSPISGHKSVSWYQQVLGQGPQFIFQYYEKEERGRGNFPDRFSARQFPNYSSELNVNALLLGDSALYLCASSSAPVDTQYFGPGTRLTVL.